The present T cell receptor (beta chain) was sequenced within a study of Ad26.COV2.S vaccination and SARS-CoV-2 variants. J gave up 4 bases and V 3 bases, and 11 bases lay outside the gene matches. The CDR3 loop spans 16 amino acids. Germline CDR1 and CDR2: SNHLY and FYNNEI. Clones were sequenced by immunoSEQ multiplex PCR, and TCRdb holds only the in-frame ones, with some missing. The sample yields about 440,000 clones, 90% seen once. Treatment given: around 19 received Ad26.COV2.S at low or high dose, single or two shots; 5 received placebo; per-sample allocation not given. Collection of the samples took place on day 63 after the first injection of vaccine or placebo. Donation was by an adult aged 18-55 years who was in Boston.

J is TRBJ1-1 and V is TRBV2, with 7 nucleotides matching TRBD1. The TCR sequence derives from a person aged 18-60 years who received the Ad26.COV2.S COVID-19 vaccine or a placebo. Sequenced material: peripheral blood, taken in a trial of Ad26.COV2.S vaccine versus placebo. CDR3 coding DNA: TGTGCCAGCAGTGACGGTGAACAGGGGATATTCACTGAAGCTTTCTTT. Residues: CASSDGEQGIFTEAFF. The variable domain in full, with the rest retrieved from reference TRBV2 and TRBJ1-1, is EPEVTQTPSHQVTQMGQEVILRCVPISNHLYFYWYRQILGQKVEFLVSFYNNEISEKSEIFDDQFSVERPDGSNFTLKIRSTKLEDSAMYFCASSDGEQGIFTEAFFGQGTRLTVV.